The 15 T cell receptor beta chains reported below all come from one sample, sequenced in a study of blood T cell repertoires in COVID-19. TCRdb's copy holds only in-frame clones and misses some; the assay was immunoSEQ multiplex PCR. The sample records 150,000 to 200,000 clones, 65% to 80% being singletons. The sample taken for sequencing was PBMCs or T cells enriched from blood (not recorded which). Every receptor here comes from a woman between 50 and 59 years old with acute COVID-19.

V is TRBV11-3 and J is TRBJ1-2, with unresolved D. Germline CDR1 SGHNT, CDR2 YENEEA. Trimming removed 8 bases from V and 8 bases from J, with 9 bases in between. The CDR3 has 10 amino acids. The CDR3 protein is CASEGWGYTF. CDR3 coding DNA: TGTGCCAGCGAGGGCTGGGGCTACACCTTC.

In DNA, the CDR3 is TGTGCCAGCAGCTTAGTGACTAACTACGAGCAGTACGTC. It codes for CASSLVTNYEQYV. V and J are TRBV7-9 and TRBJ2-7, with D possibly TRBD2 on 5 matching bases. Trimming shortened V by 1 base and J by 3 bases, and 7 bases separated the two germline ends. CDR3 length: 13 amino acids. Germline assignment: CDR1 SEHNR and CDR2 FQNEAQ (reference sequence).

This chain links TRBV6-1 with TRBJ1-3, with D unclear. CDR3 size: 15 residues. In germline, CDR1 is MNHNS, CDR2 SASEGT. Trimming removed 1 base at V and 4 bases at J, with 11 bases between. This CDR3 is CASSEVGGRGNTIYF. Here the CDR3 DNA reads TGTGCCAGCAGTGAAGTCGGAGGGAGAGGAAACACCATATATTTT.

The genes are TRBV27 and TRBJ2-1, with 10 bases identical to TRBD2. V was clipped by 7 bases and J by 3 bases; unmatched bases: 15. The CDR3 sequence is 18 residues long. Germline assignment: CDR1 MNHEY and CDR2 SMNVEV (reference sequence). CDR3: CASTLVLAGVIIYNEQFF. Written as DNA, the CDR3 is TGTGCCAGCACCTTAGTCCTAGCGGGGGTTATCATCTACAATGAGCAGTTCTTC.

The chain uses TRBV7-2 and TRBJ1-5, with D unclear. CDR1 and CDR2 from the germline V gene are SGHTA and FQGNSA. Trimming pared 8 bases from V and 2 bases from J, leaving 10 bases between. The CDR3 runs to 13 residues. CDR3 sequence (DNA): TGTGCCAGCGGGCCCGGGGGCAATCAGCCCCAGCATTTT. Translating gives CASGPGGNQPQHF.

The V call is TRBV10-2, the J call TRBJ1-5; no clear D. Germline V gives CDR1 WSHSY, CDR2 SAAADI. The CDR3 runs to 14 residues. V was shortened by 10 bases and J by 4 bases, with 17 bases between the two germline ends. In nucleotides, the CDR3 is TGCGCCACTACACACCCCGGGGATAATCAGCCCCAGCATTTT. It encodes CATTHPGDNQPQHF.

This chain links TRBV5-1 with TRBJ1-1; D is possibly TRBD1 (6 bases). The CDR3 has 14 amino acids. Germline V gene data show CDR1 as SGHRS and CDR2 as YFSETQ. V was clipped by 5 bases and J by 2 bases, with 13 bases between them. The CDR3 region is CASRQRTANTEAFF. The CDR3 nucleotides read TGCGCCAGCAGGCAACGGACAGCCAACACTGAAGCTTTCTTT.

This chain joins TRBV4-3 and TRBJ1-4; 9 positions agree with TRBD1. Per the germline V gene, CDR1 is LGHNA and CDR2 is YSLEER. With V trimmed by 1 base and J by 8 bases, 5 bases remained unmatched. This CDR3 is built from 15 residues. CDR3 loop: CASSQGGTGSEKLFF. Here the CDR3 DNA reads TGCGCCAGCAGCCAAGGGGGGACAGGGTCGGAAAAACTGTTTTTT.

The V call is TRBV13, the J call TRBJ2-3; TRBD2 aligns across 8 bases. CDR3 size: 16 residues. V lost 0 bases to trimming and J lost 5 bases; unmatched junction nucleotides: 7. CDR1 is PRHDT and CDR2 is FYEKMQ in the germline V gene (reference sequence). The CDR3 protein is CASSLGLRGGGDTQYF. CDR3 DNA: TGTGCCAGCAGCTTAGGCCTCCGGGGGGGCGGAGATACGCAGTATTTT.

The V call is TRBV10-1, the J call TRBJ2-5; 11 nucleotides match TRBD2. Germline V CDR1 and CDR2: WNHNN, SYGVQD (reference sequence). V was clipped by 3 bases and J by 5 bases; unmatched bases: 14. The CDR3 totals 18 residues. CDR3 in DNA: TGCGCCAGCAGTGACTCTAGCGGGGGGCCCACGGGAGGGGAGACCCAGTACTTC. Translating gives CASSDSSGGPTGGETQYF.

The rearrangement links TRBV6-5 to TRBJ1-6; D gene uncertain. The CDR3 has 13 residues. Trimming cost V 7 bases and J 10 bases, with 14 bases left between them. Germline V gene data show CDR1 as MNHEY and CDR2 as SVGAGI. CDR3: CASKRARGSPLHF. For the CDR3, the DNA is TGTGCCAGCAAGAGGGCCAGAGGGTCACCCCTCCACTTT.

J is TRBJ2-5 and V is TRBV6-4, with 7 positions matching TRBD2. V lost 2 bases and J lost 5; bases outside the gene matches: 14. This CDR3 region has 17 residues. The germline gives CDR1 MRHNA, CDR2 SNTAGT. CDR3 bases: TGTGCCAGCAGTGACCCGTGGGGAGGGACCTCCGGGGAGACCCAGTACTTC. Translation gives CASSDPWGGTSGETQYF.

V and J are TRBV27 and TRBJ1-6; D ambiguous. This CDR3 is 15 amino acids long. The V gene lost 0 bases and the J gene lost 7 bases, with 10 bases spanning the gap. Germline CDR1 is MNHEY and CDR2 is SMNVEV (reference sequence). CDR3 DNA sequence: TGTGCCAGCAGTTTATCGAGAGAGGGAAATTCACCCCTCCACTTT. Protein product: CASSLSREGNSPLHF.

V gene TRBV6-1 combines with J gene TRBJ2-3; D is unresolved. V lost 2 bases to trimming and J lost 0 bases, with 9 bases between them. Germline CDR1 reads MNHNS; CDR2 reads SASEGT. This CDR3 is built from 15 residues. The CDR3 nucleotides read TGTGCCAGCAGTGAAACCCTACTAAGCACAGATACGCAGTATTTT. This encodes CASSETLLSTDTQYF.

V gene TRBV18 combines with J gene TRBJ1-5, with a tentative D call TRBD1 (6 bases). Trimming cost V 3 bases and J 6 bases, with 15 bases left between them. Looked up from germline, CDR1 is KGHSH and CDR2 is LQKENI. The CDR3 is made up of 15 amino acids. CDR3 sequence reads: CASSPRSAGAQPQHF. Here the CDR3 DNA reads TGTGCCAGCTCACCCCGCTCTGCAGGGGCTCAGCCCCAGCATTTT.